Here is one T cell receptor (beta chain) with its context. No antigen is known for it. After removal of 3 bases from V and 4 bases from J, the junction contained 10 bases not matched to a gene. The germline V gene has CDR1 SGDLS and CDR2 YYNGEE. The length of the CDR3 is 17 residues. Expressed TCRB transcripts were sequenced, since all the RNA that had been isolated was reverse transcribed. Produced via immunoSEQ multiplex PCR; TCRdb's table is partial and in-frame only. The sample lists a few hundred thousand clones; 13% were seen once. This sample is part of a study of beta chain features in type 1 diabetes. Notes on the study in general: Comparison showed that naive, central memory and Treg TCRB repertoires appeared more similar among patients than among healthy donors. Insertions at VDJ junctions were less frequent in type 1 diabetes patients. These patients also deleted more nucleotides at the same junctions. The study found moderately but significantly shorter TCRB CDR3s in all four CD4+ subsets of Type 1 diabetes patients. A cDNA-based sequencing approach could over-represent cells with high TCR expression.

Cells sorted by CD45RO/CCR7/CD25/CD127/CD95/CD27 comprised CD4+ naive, central memory, regulatory and stem cell-like memory cells. The chain has TRBV9 and TRBJ2-3, with 11 nucleotides matching TRBD2. Source material: naive CD4+ T cells from blood. The source is a woman between 18 and 30 years old with type 1 diabetes. Here the CDR3 reads CASSAHTSGSGADTQYF. Written as DNA, the CDR3 is TGTGCCAGCAGCGCCCACACTAGCGGGAGCGGGGCAGATACGCAGTATTTT.